Here is one T cell receptor (beta chain) with its context. Its antigen is undetermined. The data were produced by immunoSEQ multiplex PCR, yet TCRdb's version contains in-frame clones alone and is incomplete. The sample lists roughly 5,100 clones; approximately 63% were seen once. This specimen comes from a study of T cells in tumors after PD-1 blockade. On the study more broadly: Treatment was either pembrolizumab 200 mg every 3 weeks or cemiplimab 350 mg every 2 weeks. Tumor samples averaged nearly 27,000 templates (range roughly 554-100,000) and 5,000 to 6,500 unique clonotypes. Daily vismodegib 150 mg continued in a subset of anti-PD-1-treated patients. Study-wide findings and caveats: After therapy, most expanded exhausted CD8+ clones were absent pre-treatment, suggesting clonal replacement.

With 0 bases clipped from V and 3 bases from J, the junction kept 11 bases outside the gene matches. CDR1 and CDR2 (germline): SGHAT, FQNNGV. The CDR3 runs to 17 residues. The J gene is TRBJ2-7, the V gene TRBV11-2; 7 bases agree with TRBD2. The origin of this receptor is a human donor with basal cell carcinoma. The input for sequencing was tumor tissue, taken after anti-PD-1 treatment. The CDR3 here is CASSLDPGRAGFYEQYF. The CDR3 DNA reads TGTGCCAGCAGCTTAGATCCGGGGAGAGCGGGATTCTACGAGCAGTACTTC.